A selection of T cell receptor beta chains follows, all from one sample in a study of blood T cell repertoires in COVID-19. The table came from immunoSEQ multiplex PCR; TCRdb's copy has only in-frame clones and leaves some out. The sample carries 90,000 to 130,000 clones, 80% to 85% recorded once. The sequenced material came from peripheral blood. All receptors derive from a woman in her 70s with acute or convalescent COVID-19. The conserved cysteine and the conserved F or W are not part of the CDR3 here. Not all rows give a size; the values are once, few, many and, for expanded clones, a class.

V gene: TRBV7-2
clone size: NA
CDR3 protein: ASSLQRGLAGAGNEQF

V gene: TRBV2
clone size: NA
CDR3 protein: ASSEGQGWNIQY

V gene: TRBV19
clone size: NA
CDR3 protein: ASSMAAGDTQY

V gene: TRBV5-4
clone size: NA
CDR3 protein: ASSSQGASGYT

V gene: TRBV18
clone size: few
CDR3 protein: ASSPSVLNTEAF

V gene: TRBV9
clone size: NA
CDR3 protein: ASSVGGYGNTEAF

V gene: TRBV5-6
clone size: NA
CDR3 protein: ASSLWPYSNQPQH

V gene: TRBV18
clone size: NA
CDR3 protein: ASSPRTSGSSYNEQF

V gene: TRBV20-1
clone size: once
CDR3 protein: SGGNGNEQF

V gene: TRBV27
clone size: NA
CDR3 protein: ASSFAGAQGANEQY

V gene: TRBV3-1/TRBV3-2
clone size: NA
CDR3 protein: ATQGLAGVSGELF

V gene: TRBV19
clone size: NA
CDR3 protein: ASSMSGLSYEQY

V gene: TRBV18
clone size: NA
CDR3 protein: ASSPLGGTEAF

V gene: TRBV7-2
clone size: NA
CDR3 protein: ASSLASGTQDTQY

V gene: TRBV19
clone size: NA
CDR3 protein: ASSITGTGVYEQY

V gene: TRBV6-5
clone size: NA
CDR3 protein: ASSYLYDRGNNEQF